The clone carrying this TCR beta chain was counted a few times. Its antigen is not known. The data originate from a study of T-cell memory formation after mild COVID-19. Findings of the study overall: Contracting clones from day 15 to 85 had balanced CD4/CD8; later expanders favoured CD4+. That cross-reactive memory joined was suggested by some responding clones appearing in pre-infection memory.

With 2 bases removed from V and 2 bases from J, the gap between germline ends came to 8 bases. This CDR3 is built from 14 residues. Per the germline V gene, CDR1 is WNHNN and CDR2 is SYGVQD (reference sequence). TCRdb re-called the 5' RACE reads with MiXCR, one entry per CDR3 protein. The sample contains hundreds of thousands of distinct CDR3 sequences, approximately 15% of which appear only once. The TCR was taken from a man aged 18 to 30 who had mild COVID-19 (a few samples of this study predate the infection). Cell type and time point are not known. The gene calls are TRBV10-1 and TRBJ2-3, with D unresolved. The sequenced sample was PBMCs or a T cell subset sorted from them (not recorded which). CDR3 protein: CASSEEFLTDTQYF. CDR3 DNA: TGCGCCAGCAGTGAGGAATTTCTCACAGATACGCAGTATTTT.